Listed here are 8 T cell receptor beta chains from one sample, sequenced in a study of blood T cell repertoires in COVID-19. Sequenced by immunoSEQ multiplex PCR; TCRdb stores in-frame clones only, minus some. This sample has 37,000 or so clones, with under 90% found just once. Material for sequencing was peripheral blood. The receptors were sampled from a human donor in a cohort sampled during active COVID-19.

The chain employs TRBV10-2 and TRBJ2-3; 8 bases match TRBD2. Trimming took 4 bases from V and 1 from J; bases not matched to a gene: 4. Germline V CDR1 and CDR2: WSHSY, SAAADI. The CDR3 consists of 15 residues. DNA for the CDR3: TGCGCCAGCAGTGGGGAGGGACTAGGCACAGATACGCAGTATTTT. Encoded protein: CASSGEGLGTDTQYF.

The rearrangement uses TRBV7-2 and TRBJ2-3; 9 bases fit TRBD2. The CDR3 totals 16 residues. J was trimmed by 6 bases and V by 3 bases; bases with no gene match: 10. Germline loops: CDR1 SGHTA, CDR2 FQGNSA. The CDR3 DNA sequence: TGTGCCAGCAGCTTGAGACTAGCGGAGCTGCAGGATACGCAGTATTTT. Translating it yields CASSLRLAELQDTQYF.

The chain joins TRBV6-6 to TRBJ2-1, with 7 bases fitting TRBD2. The CDR3 is 13 amino acids. Trimming took 7 bases from V and 6 from J; bases not matched to a gene: 6. Germline CDR1 reads MNHNY; CDR2 reads SVGAGI (reference sequence). The DNA for the CDR3 is TGTGCCAGCACCCCCGGGGGGAGCAATGAGCAGTTCTTC. It encodes CASTPGGSNEQFF.

This chain joins TRBV5-4 and TRBJ2-1; TRBD1 is a possible D gene (7 bases). The CDR3 loop spans 19 amino acids. CDR1 is SGHNT and CDR2 is YYREEE in the germline V gene (reference sequence). V was cut by 4 bases and J by 5 bases, with 28 bases left in between. CDR3: CASSRGGGVGGGVNNEQFF. The CDR3 DNA sequence: TGTGCCAGCAGCCGAGGAGGCGGGGTAGGGGGCGGAGTGAACAATGAGCAGTTCTTC.

This sequence joins TRBV6-5 and TRBJ1-1; tentative D call: TRBD1 (6 bases). Germline V lookup: CDR1 MNHEY, CDR2 SVGAGI. V shed 6 bases and J shed 5 bases, with 16 bases lying between them. The CDR3 has 14 amino acids. CDR3 sequence reads: CASSTRDTLTEAFF. The CDR3 nucleotides are TGTGCCAGCAGCACGAGGGACACACTTACTGAAGCTTTCTTT.

This chain uses TRBV12-3 or TRBV12-4 with TRBJ1-1; D remains unclear. The CDR3 is 13 amino acids. Trimming took 1 base from V and 1 from J, leaving 4 bases between them. The CDR3 region has the DNA TGTGCCAGCAGTTTAGGTAAGAACACTGAAGCTTTCTTT. It yields the protein CASSLGKNTEAFF.

This clone was seen a single time. V is TRBV25-1 and J is TRBJ2-7; 9 positions match TRBD2. Trimming cost V 4 bases and J 1 base; bases outside gene matches: 8. The germline V gene encodes CDR1 MGHDK and CDR2 SYGVNS. The CDR3 is 16 amino acids. The CDR3 nucleotides read TGTGCCAGCAGTGCCCAGAATAGCGGGAGTTCCTACGAGCAGTACTTC. Protein product: CASSAQNSGSSYEQYF.

The rearrangement joins TRBV28 to TRBJ1-5; TRBD1 matches 8 bases. CDR3 length: 18 residues. Germline V lookup: CDR1 MDHEN, CDR2 SYDVKM. V lost 4 bases, J lost 0 bases, and 11 bases stayed unmatched. Here the CDR3 reads CASSSTTWTGYSNQPQHF. The CDR3 DNA reads as TGTGCCAGCAGTTCAACAACCTGGACAGGGTATAGCAATCAGCCCCAGCATTTT.